This T cell receptor (beta chain) was sequenced during a study of immune characterization of retroperitoneal liposarcoma. V dropped 4 bases and J dropped 9 bases, with 11 bases sitting between them. Germline loops: CDR1 SGHNT, CDR2 YYREEE (reference sequence). The CDR3 length is 12 residues. From the PCR reads, TCRdb called clonotypes with MiXCR, one entry per CDR3 protein. The data show 10,000 to 11,000 distinct CDR3 sequences, 26% seen once. Input material: blood. This chain connects TRBV5-4 to TRBJ2-1; D gene uncertain. The clonotype originates from a male donor with retroperitoneal liposarcoma. The CDR3 sequence: CASSLQLGEQFF. In DNA, the CDR3 is TGTGCCAGCAGCCTCCAGCTGGGTGAGCAGTTCTTC.